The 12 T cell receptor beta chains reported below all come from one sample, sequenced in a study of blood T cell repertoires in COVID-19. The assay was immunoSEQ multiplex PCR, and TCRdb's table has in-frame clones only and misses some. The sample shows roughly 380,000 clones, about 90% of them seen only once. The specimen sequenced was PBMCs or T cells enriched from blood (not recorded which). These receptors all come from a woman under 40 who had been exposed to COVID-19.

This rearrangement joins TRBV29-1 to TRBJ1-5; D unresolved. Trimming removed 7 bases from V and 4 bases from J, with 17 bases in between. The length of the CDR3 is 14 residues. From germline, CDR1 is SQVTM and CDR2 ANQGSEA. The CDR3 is CSASSGLMNQPQHF. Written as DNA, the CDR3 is TGCAGCGCCTCCTCCGGTCTTATGAATCAGCCCCAGCATTTT. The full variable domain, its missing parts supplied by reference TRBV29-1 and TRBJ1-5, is SAVISQKPSRDICQRGTSLTIQCQVDSQVTMMFWYRQQPGQSLTLIATANQGSEATYESGFVIDKFPISRPNLTFSTLTVSNMSPEDSSIYLCSASSGLMNQPQHFGDGTRLSIL.

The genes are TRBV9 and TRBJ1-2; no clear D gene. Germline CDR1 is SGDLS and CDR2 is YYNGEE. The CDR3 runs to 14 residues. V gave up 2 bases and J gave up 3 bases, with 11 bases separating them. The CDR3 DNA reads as TGTGCCAGCAGCGTTCTCGTCAGCGACTATGGCTACACCTTC. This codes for CASSVLVSDYGYTF. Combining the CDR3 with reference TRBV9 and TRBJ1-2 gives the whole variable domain DSGVTQTPKHLITATGQRVTLRCSPRSGDLSVYWYQQSLDQGLQFLIQYYNGEERAKGNILERFSAQQFPDLHSELNLSSLELGDSALYFCASSVLVSDYGYTFGSGTRLTVV.

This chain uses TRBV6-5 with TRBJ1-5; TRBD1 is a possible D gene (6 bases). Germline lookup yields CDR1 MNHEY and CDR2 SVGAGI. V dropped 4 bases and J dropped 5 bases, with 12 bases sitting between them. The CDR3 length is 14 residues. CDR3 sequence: CASSSVGGYQPQHF. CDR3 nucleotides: TGTGCCAGCAGTTCCGTAGGGGGTTATCAGCCCCAGCATTTT.

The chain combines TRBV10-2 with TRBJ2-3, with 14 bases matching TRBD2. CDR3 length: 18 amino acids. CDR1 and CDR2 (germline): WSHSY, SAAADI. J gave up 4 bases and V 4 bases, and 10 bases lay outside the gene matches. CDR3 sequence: CASSGPGTSGSFADTQYF. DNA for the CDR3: TGCGCCAGCAGTGGACCCGGGACTAGCGGGAGTTTCGCAGATACGCAGTATTTT.

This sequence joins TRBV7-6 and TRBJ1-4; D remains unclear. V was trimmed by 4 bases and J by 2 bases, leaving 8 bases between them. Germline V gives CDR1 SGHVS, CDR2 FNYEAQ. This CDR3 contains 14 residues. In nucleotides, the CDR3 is TGTGCCAGCAGCTCCAGTATGACTAATGAAAAACTGTTTTTT. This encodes CASSSSMTNEKLFF.

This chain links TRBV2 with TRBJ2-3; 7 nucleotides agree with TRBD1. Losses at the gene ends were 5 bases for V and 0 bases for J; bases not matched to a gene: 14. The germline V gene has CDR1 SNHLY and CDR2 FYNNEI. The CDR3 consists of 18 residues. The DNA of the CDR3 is TGTGCCAGCAGTCTACCGGGACAGAGCTTACCCAGCACAGATACGCAGTATTTT. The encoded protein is CASSLPGQSLPSTDTQYF.

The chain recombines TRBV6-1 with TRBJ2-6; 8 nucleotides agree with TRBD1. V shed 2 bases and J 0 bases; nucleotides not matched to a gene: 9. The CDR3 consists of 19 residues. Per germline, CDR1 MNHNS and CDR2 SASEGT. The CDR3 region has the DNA TGTGCCAGCAGTGAATTGGGTCCCGGGACAGGCTCTGGGGCCAACGTCCTGACTTTC. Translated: CASSELGPGTGSGANVLTF.

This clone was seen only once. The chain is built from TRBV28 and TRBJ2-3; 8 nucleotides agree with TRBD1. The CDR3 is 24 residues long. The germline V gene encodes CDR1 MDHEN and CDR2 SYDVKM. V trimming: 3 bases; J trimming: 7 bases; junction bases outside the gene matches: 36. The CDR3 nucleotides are TGTGCCAGCAGTTTCACATCAGGGGGCGGGGATCGTTACTTTCGGTATGGGGCCCGATATACGCAGTATTTT. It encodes CASSFTSGGGDRYFRYGARYTQYF.

CDR3 coding DNA: TGTGCCAGCAGTAAGACAGGGGGAGCGGAGACCCAGTACTTC. It yields the protein CASSKTGGAETQYF. The chain has TRBV27 and TRBJ2-5; the match to TRBD1 covers 9 bases. Looked up from germline, CDR1 is MNHEY and CDR2 is SMNVEV (reference sequence). V gave up 5 bases and J gave up 5 bases; unmatched junction bases: 6. The CDR3 loop spans 14 amino acids.

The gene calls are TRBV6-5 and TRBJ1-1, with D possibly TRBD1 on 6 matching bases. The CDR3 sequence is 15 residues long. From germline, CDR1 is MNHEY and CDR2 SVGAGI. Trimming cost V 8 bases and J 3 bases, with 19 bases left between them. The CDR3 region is CASQPPWGHDTEAFF. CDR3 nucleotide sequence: TGTGCCAGCCAACCCCCGTGGGGACATGACACTGAAGCTTTCTTT.

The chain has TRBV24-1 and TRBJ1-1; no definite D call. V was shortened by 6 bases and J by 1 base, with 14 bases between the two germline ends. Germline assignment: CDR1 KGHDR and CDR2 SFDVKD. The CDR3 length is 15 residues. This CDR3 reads CATSPSAGRNTEAFF. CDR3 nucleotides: TGTGCCACCAGTCCCTCAGCAGGAAGGAACACTGAAGCTTTCTTT.

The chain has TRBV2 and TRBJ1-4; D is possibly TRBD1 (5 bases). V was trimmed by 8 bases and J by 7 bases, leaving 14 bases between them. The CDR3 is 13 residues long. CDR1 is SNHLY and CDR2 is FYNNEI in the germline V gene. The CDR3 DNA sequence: TGTGCCAGCGTTGGGACTGTAGGTGAAAAACTGTTTTTT. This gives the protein CASVGTVGEKLFF.